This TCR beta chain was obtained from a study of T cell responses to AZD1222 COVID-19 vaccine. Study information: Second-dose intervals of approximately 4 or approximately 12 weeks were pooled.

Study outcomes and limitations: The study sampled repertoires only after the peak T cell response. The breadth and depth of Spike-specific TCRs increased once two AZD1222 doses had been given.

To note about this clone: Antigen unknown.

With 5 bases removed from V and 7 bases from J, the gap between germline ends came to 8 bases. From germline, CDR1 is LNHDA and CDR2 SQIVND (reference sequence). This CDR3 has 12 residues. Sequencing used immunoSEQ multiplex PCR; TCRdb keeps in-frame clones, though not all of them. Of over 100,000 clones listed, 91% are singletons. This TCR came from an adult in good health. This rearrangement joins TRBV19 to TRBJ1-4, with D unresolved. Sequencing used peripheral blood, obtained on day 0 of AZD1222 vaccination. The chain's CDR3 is CASSVSGEKLFF. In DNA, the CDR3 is TGTGCCAGTAGTGTTAGTGGTGAAAAACTGTTTTTT.